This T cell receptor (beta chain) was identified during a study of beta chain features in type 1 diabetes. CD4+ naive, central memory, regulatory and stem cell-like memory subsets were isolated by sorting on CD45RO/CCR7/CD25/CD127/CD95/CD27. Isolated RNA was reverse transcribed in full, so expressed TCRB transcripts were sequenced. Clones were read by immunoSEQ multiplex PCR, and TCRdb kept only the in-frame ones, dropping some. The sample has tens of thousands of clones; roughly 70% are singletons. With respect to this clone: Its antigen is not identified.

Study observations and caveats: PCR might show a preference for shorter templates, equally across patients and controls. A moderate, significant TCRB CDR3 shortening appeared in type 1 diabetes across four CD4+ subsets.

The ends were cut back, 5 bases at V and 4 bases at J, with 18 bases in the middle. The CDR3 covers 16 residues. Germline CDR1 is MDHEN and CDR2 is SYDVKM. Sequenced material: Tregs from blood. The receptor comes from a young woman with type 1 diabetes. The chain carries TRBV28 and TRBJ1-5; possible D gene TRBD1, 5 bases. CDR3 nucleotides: TGTGCCAGCAGTCCCTCCGGGCAGGGTAATAATCAGCCCCAGCATTTT. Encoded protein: CASSPSGQGNNQPQHF.